These T cell receptor beta chains were read from a single sample in a study of blood T cell repertoires in COVID-19. Data came from immunoSEQ multiplex PCR; TCRdb stores just in-frame clones and leaves some out. Here the sample spans approximately 150,000 clones, 88% being singletons. The sequenced material came from peripheral blood. The receptors were gathered from a human donor with COVID-19, enrolled during active disease. The donor label of this sample is uncertain. CDR3s include the opening cysteine and the closing phenylalanine or tryptophan. A D gene is named only where the DNA matches it firmly. Clone size appears in some rows only: once, few, many, or a class for an expanded clone.

clone size: .; J gene: TRBJ2-5; D gene: .; V gene: TRBV19; CDR3 DNA: TGTGCCAGTAGTATAGCCGCTTGGGCCGCTAATCAAGAGACCCAGTACTTC; CDR3 protein: CASSIAAWAANQETQYF
clone size: .; J gene: TRBJ2-7; D gene: .; V gene: TRBV5-1; CDR3 DNA: TGCGCCAGCAGGGCAGGCACCTACGAGCAGTACTTC; CDR3 protein: CASRAGTYEQYF
clone size: .; J gene: TRBJ1-6; D gene: .; V gene: TRBV27; CDR3 DNA: TGTGCCAGTGCCAGGGCAGGTAATTCACCCCTCCACTTT; CDR3 protein: CASARAGNSPLHF
clone size: .; J gene: TRBJ1-5; D gene: TRBD1; V gene: TRBV11-2; CDR3 DNA: TGTGCCAGCAGCTGGTCCGGGACAGGGAATCAGCCCCAGCATTTT; CDR3 protein: CASSWSGTGNQPQHF
clone size: .; J gene: TRBJ2-7; D gene: .; V gene: TRBV27; CDR3 DNA: TGTGCCAGCAGTTATGCGGGGAGCTCCTACGAGCAGTACTTC; CDR3 protein: CASSYAGSSYEQYF
clone size: .; J gene: TRBJ1-1; D gene: .; V gene: TRBV12-3/TRBV12-4; CDR3 DNA: TGTGCCAGCAGTTTAGTAAGGACTGGAGCTTTCTTT; CDR3 protein: CASSLVRTGAFF
clone size: .; J gene: TRBJ1-1; D gene: .; V gene: TRBV19; CDR3 DNA: TGTGCCAGTAGTATTAATCTCGAGGCTTGGAACACTGAAGCTTTCTTT; CDR3 protein: CASSINLEAWNTEAFF
clone size: few; J gene: TRBJ1-3; D gene: .; V gene: TRBV6-1; CDR3 DNA: TGTGCCAGCAGTGACAGTTCCGGAAACACCATATATTTT; CDR3 protein: CASSDSSGNTIYF
clone size: .; J gene: TRBJ1-1; D gene: TRBD1; V gene: TRBV10-3; CDR3 DNA: TGTGCCATCAGGGCGGACAGGGACACTGAAGCTTTCTTT; CDR3 protein: CAIRADRDTEAFF
clone size: .; J gene: TRBJ2-5; D gene: TRBD2; V gene: TRBV9; CDR3 DNA: TGTGCCAGCAGCGTAGGAGCGGGGGGAGATCGTGGTGAAGAGACCCAGTACTTC; CDR3 protein: CASSVGAGGDRGEETQYF